This T cell receptor beta chain was sequenced for a study of cytomegalovirus exposure and HLA in healthy donors. Notes on the study in general: A later analysis reported that several of the most significant clusters appeared to be linked to common viral pathogens, among them Epstein-Barr virus. Clonal expansion, a later analysis showed, was greater in HLA-associated TCR beta chains than in equally common others.

Note on this clone: The antigen is undetermined.

This cohort consisted of healthy bone marrow donors. This CDR3 region has 14 residues. PCR amplification relied on 60 Vbeta primers (plus 13 Jbeta primers). Per the authors' pipeline: Approximately 11 million shared chains were among some 80 million unique TCR beta chains counted in a later analysis. Sequencing was performed with immunoSEQ multiplex PCR; in TCRdb, only in-frame clones are kept and a portion is missing. That table is the source of V, J and clone size, and D and trimming were worked out from the DNA. In the table there are about 61,000 clones, around 75% of which are singletons. The J gene is TRBJ1-5, the V gene TRBV12-2; the D call of TRBD1 is as the table states it, not checked on the DNA. TRBV12-2 is termed a pseudogene. The source of this sequence is a man aged 50-59 years in good health and CMV-seropositive. Sequences were obtained from PBMCs. The CDR3 DNA follows: TGTGCAAGTCCCCAGCCAGGGGCATTGGGGCCCCAGCATTTT. The encoded protein is CASPQPGALGPQHF.